The 10 T cell receptor beta chains below come from one sample, sequenced in a study of CD8 T cells in Susac syndrome. The RNA, about 0.45 to 1 ug, was put through reverse transcription using random hexamers. TCRdb reprocessed the immunoSEQ multiplex PCR reads with MiXCR, giving one entry per CDR3 protein. The sample yields approximately 170,000 distinct CDR3 sequences, around 93% seen once. Sequencing input: CD4+ T cells from PBMCs. Receptor source: a human donor in good health.

The chain recombines TRBV7-9 with TRBJ2-3; D is unclear. This CDR3 region has 15 residues. The germline V gene has CDR1 SEHNR and CDR2 FQNEAQ (reference sequence). Trimming left V 1 base short and J 0 bases short, with 8 bases between. In DNA form, the CDR3 reads TGTGCCAGCAGCTTAGGAGTTTGGAGCACAGATACGCAGTATTTT. Residues: CASSLGVWSTDTQYF. The full variable domain, in which reference TRBV7-9 and TRBJ2-3 provide the parts outside the CDR3, is DTGVSQNPRHKITKRGQNVTFRCDPISEHNRLYWYRQTLGQGPEFLTYFQNEAQLEKSRLLSDRFSAERPKGSFSTLEIQRTEQGDSAMYLCASSLGVWSTDTQYFGPGTRLTVL.

The V call is TRBV20-1, the J call TRBJ1-1, with 7 bases that match TRBD1. This CDR3 is built from 12 residues. The junction had 5 bases not matched to a gene; V was cut back by 6 bases and J by 4 bases. Germline V lookup: CDR1 DFQATT, CDR2 SNEGSKA (reference sequence). CDR3 residues: CSANQGGTEAFF. CDR3 bases: TGCAGTGCCAACCAGGGGGGCACTGAAGCTTTCTTT.

This clonotype appeared a single time. The genes are TRBV6-4 and TRBJ1-1; no firm D call. The germline V and J ends were trimmed by 7 bases and 0 bases, with 9 bases remaining between them. Germline V gene lookup returns CDR1 MRHNA and CDR2 SNTAGT. This CDR3 spans 13 amino acids. The CDR3 region has the DNA TGTGCCAGCAAAGCTGAATTGAACACTGAAGCTTTCTTT. It yields the protein CASKAELNTEAFF.

The V gene is TRBV10-3, the J gene TRBJ2-7; 7 bases match TRBD2. J gave up 3 bases and V 0 bases, and 5 bases lay outside the gene matches. The CDR3 is 15 residues long. The germline V gene has CDR1 ENHRY and CDR2 SYGVKD. CDR3 sequence (DNA): TGTGCCATCAGTGAGTCGAGCGGGGACGGCTACGAGCAGTACTTC. It encodes CAISESSGDGYEQYF.

This clonotype was recorded once. The chain links TRBV5-8 to TRBJ1-4; D is unresolved. This CDR3 has 13 residues. Germline CDR1 is SGHTS and CDR2 is YDEGEE. The V end was cut by 5 bases, the J end by 5 bases, with 10 bases between. CDR3 sequence reads: CASSFRVNEKLFF. DNA of the CDR3: TGTGCCAGCAGTTTCCGAGTAAATGAAAAACTGTTTTTT.

Notes on this clonotype: Its ends do not fully match the called genes, so a read error is possible. V gene TRBV3-1 combines with J gene TRBJ1-3; 8 nucleotides align to TRBD1. CDR3 size: 15 residues. The germline V gene encodes CDR1 LGHDT and CDR2 YNNKEL (reference sequence). DNA for the CDR3: TGTGCCAGCAGCCACGTCGGGACAGGTGGAGACACCATATATTTT. It is translated as CASSHVGTGGDTIYF.

This clonotype was observed once. The gene calls are TRBV5-1 and TRBJ2-2, with D perhaps assigned TRBD1 or TRBD2 (5 bases each). The CDR3 extends over 14 amino acids. The germline V gene encodes CDR1 SGHRS and CDR2 YFSETQ. Trimming removed 5 bases at V and 2 bases at J, with 10 bases between. CDR3 in amino acids: CASSPGTNTGELFF. The CDR3 nucleotides read TGCGCCAGCAGTCCCGGGACCAACACCGGGGAGCTGTTTTTT.

J is TRBJ2-3 and V is TRBV6-1, with D perhaps matching TRBD2 (6 bases). The V end was cut by 6 bases, the J end by 2 bases, with 12 bases between. CDR3 size: 14 residues. Germline assignment: CDR1 MNHNS and CDR2 SASEGT. CDR3 nucleotide sequence: TGTGCCAGCAGGCGACTAGTGTCCACAGATACGCAGTATTTT. Translated: CASRRLVSTDTQYF.

In regard to this clonotype: At one boundary the junction diverges from the germline segment, which might be a read error. The J gene is TRBJ1-5, the V gene TRBV5-4; TRBD1 aligns across 7 bases. CDR3 size: 13 residues. Germline V gene data show CDR1 as SGHNT and CDR2 as YYREEE (reference sequence). The CDR3 DNA reads as TGTGCCAGCTTGATAGGGGGCAAACAGCCCCAGCATTTT. This gives the protein CASLIGGKQPQHF.

V gene TRBV7-2 combines with J gene TRBJ1-5; 8 bases are a match to TRBD1. The J segment lost 5 bases and the V segment lost 5 bases, leaving 8 bases of the junction unmatched. This CDR3 region has 15 residues. Per the germline V gene, CDR1 is SGHTA and CDR2 is FQGNSA. The CDR3 region is CASSPMDRAHQPQHF. The CDR3, as DNA: TGTGCCAGCAGCCCGATGGACAGGGCCCATCAGCCCCAGCATTTT.